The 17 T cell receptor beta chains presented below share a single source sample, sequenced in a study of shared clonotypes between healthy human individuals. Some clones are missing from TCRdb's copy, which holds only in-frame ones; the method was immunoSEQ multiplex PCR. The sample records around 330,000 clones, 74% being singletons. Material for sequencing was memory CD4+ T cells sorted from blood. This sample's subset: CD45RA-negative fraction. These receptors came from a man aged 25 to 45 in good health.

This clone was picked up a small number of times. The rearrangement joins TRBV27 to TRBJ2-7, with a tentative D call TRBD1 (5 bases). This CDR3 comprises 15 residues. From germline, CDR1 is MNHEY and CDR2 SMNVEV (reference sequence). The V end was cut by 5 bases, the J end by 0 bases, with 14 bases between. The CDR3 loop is CASSLSRDISYEQYF. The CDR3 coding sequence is TGTGCCAGCAGTCTAAGCAGGGATATCTCCTACGAGCAGTACTTC.

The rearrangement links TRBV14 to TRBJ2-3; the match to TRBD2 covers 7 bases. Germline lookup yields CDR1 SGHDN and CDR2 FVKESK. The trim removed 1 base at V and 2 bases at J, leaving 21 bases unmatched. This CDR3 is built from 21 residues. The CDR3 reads CASSQVVPGPWGGKNTDTQYF. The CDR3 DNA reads TGTGCCAGCAGCCAAGTCGTCCCAGGCCCGTGGGGAGGGAAGAACACAGATACGCAGTATTTT.

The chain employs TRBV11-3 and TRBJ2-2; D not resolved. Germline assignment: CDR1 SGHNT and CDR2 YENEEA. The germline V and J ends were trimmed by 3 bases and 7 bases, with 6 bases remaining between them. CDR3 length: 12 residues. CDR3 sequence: CASSLKNGELFF. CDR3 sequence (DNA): TGTGCCAGCAGCTTGAAGAACGGGGAGCTGTTTTTT. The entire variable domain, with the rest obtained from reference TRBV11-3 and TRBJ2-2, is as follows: EAGVVQSPRYKIIEKKQPVAFWCNPISGHNTLYWYLQNLGQGPELLIRYENEEAVDDSQLPKDRFSAERLKGVDSTLKIQPAELGDSAVYLCASSLKNGELFFGEGSRLTVL.

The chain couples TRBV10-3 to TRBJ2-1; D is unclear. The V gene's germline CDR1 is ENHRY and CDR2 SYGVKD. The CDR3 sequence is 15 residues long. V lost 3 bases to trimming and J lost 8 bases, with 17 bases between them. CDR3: CAISEVRKSSDEQFF. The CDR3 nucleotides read TGTGCCATCAGTGAAGTCCGTAAATCGAGTGATGAGCAGTTCTTC.

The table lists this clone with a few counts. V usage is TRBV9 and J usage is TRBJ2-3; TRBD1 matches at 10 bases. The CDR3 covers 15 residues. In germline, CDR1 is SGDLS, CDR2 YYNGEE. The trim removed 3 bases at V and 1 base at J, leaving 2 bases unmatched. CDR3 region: CASSAGTGGTDTQYF. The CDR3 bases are TGTGCCAGCAGCGCCGGGACAGGGGGCACAGATACGCAGTATTTT.

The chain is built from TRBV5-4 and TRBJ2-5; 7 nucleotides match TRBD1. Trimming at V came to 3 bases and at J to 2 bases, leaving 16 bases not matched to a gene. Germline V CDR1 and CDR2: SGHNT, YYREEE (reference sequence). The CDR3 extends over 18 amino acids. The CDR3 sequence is CASSSWPFRDRGQETQYF. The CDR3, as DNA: TGTGCCAGCAGCTCTTGGCCGTTTCGGGACAGAGGACAAGAGACCCAGTACTTC.

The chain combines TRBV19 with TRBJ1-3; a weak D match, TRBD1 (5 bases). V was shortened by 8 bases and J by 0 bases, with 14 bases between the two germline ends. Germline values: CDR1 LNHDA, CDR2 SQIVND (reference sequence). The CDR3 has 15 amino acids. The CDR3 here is CASSHRTSSGNTIYF. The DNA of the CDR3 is TGTGCCAGTTCGCACAGGACCTCCTCTGGAAACACCATATATTTT.

CDR3 residues: CASSGGTNLEQYF. The CDR3, as DNA: TGTGCCAGTAGCGGTGGGACTAATTTGGAGCAGTACTTC. This rearrangement joins TRBV19 to TRBJ2-7; 7 bases fit TRBD2. Trimming at V came to 6 bases and at J to 7 bases, leaving 9 bases not matched to a gene. Germline CDR1 LNHDA, CDR2 SQIVND (reference sequence). The CDR3 spans 13 residues.

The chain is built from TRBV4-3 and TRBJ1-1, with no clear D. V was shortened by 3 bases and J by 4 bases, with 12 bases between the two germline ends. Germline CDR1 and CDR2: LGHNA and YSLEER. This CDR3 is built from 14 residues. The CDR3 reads CASSHRIRGTEAFF. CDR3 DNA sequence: TGCGCCAGCAGCCATAGAATCCGGGGCACTGAAGCTTTCTTT.

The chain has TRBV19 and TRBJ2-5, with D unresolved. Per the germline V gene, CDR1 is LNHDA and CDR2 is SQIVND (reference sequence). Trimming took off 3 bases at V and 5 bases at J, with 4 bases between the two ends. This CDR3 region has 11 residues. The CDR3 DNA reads TGTGCCAGTAGTATGGGGGAGACCCAGTACTTC. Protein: CASSMGETQYF. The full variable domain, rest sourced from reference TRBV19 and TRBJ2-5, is DGGITQSPKYLFRKEGQNVTLSCEQNLNHDAMYWYRQDPGQGLRLIYYSQIVNDFQKGDIAEGYSVSREKKESFPLTVTSAQKNPTAFYLCASSMGETQYFGPGTRLLVL.

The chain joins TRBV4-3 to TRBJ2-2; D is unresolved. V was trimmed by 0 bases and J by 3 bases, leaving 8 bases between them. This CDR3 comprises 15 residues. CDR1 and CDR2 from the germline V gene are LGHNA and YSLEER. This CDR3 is CASSQDRAYTGELFF. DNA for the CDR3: TGCGCCAGCAGCCAAGATAGGGCGTACACCGGGGAGCTGTTTTTT.

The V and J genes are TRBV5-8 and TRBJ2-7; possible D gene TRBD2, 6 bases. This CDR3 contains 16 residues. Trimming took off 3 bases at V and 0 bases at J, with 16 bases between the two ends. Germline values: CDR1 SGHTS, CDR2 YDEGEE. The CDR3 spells CASSSGTFYGSYEQYF. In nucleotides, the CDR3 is TGTGCCAGCAGCTCAGGGACTTTCTACGGCTCCTACGAGCAGTACTTC.

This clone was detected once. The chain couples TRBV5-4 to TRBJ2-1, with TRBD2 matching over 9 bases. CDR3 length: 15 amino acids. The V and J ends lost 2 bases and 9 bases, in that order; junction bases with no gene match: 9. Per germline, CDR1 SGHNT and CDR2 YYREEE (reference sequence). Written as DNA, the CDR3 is TGTGCCAGCAGCTTTTTAGCTAGCGGGAAGCGTGAGCAGTTCTTC. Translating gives CASSFLASGKREQFF.

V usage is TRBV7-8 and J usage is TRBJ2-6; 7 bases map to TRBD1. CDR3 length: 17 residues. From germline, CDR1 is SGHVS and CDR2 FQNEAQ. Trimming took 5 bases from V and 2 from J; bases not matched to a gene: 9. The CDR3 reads CASSPRDRAPGANVLTF. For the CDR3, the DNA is TGTGCCAGCAGCCCCCGGGACAGAGCTCCTGGGGCCAACGTCCTGACTTTC.

CDR3 coding DNA: TGTGCCAGTAGTATAGGGACTAGCGGGAGTTCGTGGGAGCAGTACTTC. Its translation is CASSIGTSGSSWEQYF. The rearrangement links TRBV19 to TRBJ2-7; 13 bases line up with TRBD2. Germline V lookup: CDR1 LNHDA, CDR2 SQIVND (reference sequence). The CDR3 is made up of 16 amino acids. V trimming: 1 base; J trimming: 7 bases; junction bases outside the gene matches: 7.

CDR3 sequence reads: CASSRRTERPGELFF. The CDR3 nucleotides read TGTGCCAGCAGCCGCAGGACGGAGCGTCCCGGGGAGCTGTTTTTT. The J gene is TRBJ2-2, the V gene TRBV5-6, with D uncertain. Trimming shortened V by 4 bases and J by 6 bases, and 16 bases separated the two germline ends. In germline, CDR1 is SGHDT, CDR2 YYEEEE. The CDR3 totals 15 residues. Variable domain in full (rest from reference TRBV5-6 and TRBJ2-2): DAGVTQSPTHLIKTRGQQVTLRCSPKSGHDTVSWYQQALGQGPQFIFQYYEEEERQRGNFPDRFSGHQFPNYSSELNVNALLLGDSALYLCASSRRTERPGELFFGEGSRLTVL.

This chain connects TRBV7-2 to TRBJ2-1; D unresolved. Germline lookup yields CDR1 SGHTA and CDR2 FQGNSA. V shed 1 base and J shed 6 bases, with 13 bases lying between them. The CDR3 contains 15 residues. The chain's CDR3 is CASSLDLGGRNEQFF. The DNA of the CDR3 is TGTGCCAGCAGCTTAGATCTGGGCGGCCGCAATGAGCAGTTCTTC.